Each of the 2 T cell receptor gamma chains below was sequenced from the same sample in a study of Vδ1+ human thymocytes. Study observations and caveats: Thymic TRG and TRD repertoires appeared highly polyclonal.

RNA was extracted from the cells and then reverse transcribed. CDR3 amplicons came from multiplex PCR with pooled V-gene forward and constant-region reverse primers. TCRdb re-identified clones in the multiplex PCR reads via CATT. The sample has tens of thousands of gamma-chain clones, roughly 13% seen once. Antigens for these TCRs are unknown. The sequenced sample consisted of Vdelta1+ gamma-delta thymocytes from the thymus. Subset defined: FACS-sorted CD3+ TCRalphabeta- TCRVdelta1+ TCRVdelta2- thymocytes. These receptors originate from a child under three years old who had congenital heart surgery.

This chain links TRGV4 with TRGJ1 or TRGJ2. J gave up 8 bases and V 0 bases, and 10 bases lay outside the gene matches. Germline CDR1 reads EGSTGY; CDR2 reads YDSYTSSV. This CDR3 contains 14 residues. The CDR3: CATWDGPGSDKKLF. The CDR3, as DNA: TGTGCCACCTGGGATGGGCCGGGTAGCGATAAGAAACTCTTT.

The chain has TRGV9 and TRGJ1 or TRGJ2. With 12 bases clipped from V and 12 bases from J, the junction kept 11 bases outside the gene matches. The CDR3 has 9 residues. Germline-derived CDR1 and CDR2 are GITISATS and ISYDGTV (reference sequence). The CDR3 spells CAHKKGKLF. CDR3 in DNA: TGTGCCCACAAGAAGGGGAAACTCTTT.